Below, 20 T cell receptor beta chains from the same sample are listed, as sequenced in a study of beta chain features in type 1 diabetes. Expressed TCRB transcripts were sequenced because the isolated RNA had all been reverse transcribed beforehand. The data were produced by immunoSEQ multiplex PCR, yet TCRdb's version contains in-frame clones alone and is incomplete. Seen here are 300,000 to 350,000 clones, roughly 8% observed once, and the top ten hold less than 0.5%. The sequencing sample was made of central memory CD4+ T cells from blood. The receptors were gathered from a woman aged 18 to 35 in good health.

This clone was observed a handful of times. Here the CDR3 reads CASSLESGSGYQETQYF. In DNA form, the CDR3 reads TGTGCCAGCAGCTTGGAATCGGGATCGGGGTACCAAGAGACCCAGTACTTC. The rearrangement joins TRBV5-6 to TRBJ2-5; D may be TRBD2 (5 bases). Trimming pared 0 bases from V and 0 bases from J, leaving 15 bases between. Per germline, CDR1 SGHDT and CDR2 YYEEEE. The CDR3 loop spans 17 amino acids.

The chain carries TRBV5-1 and TRBJ2-7; 7 positions match TRBD1. Germline V gene sequence: CDR1 SGHRS, CDR2 YFSETQ. V lost 0 bases and J lost 3; bases outside the gene matches: 6. The CDR3 is 15 amino acids. This CDR3 is CASSLGGQVNYEQYF. CDR3 DNA: TGCGCCAGCAGCTTGGGTGGACAGGTAAACTACGAGCAGTACTTC.

This clone turned up a few times. The rearrangement uses TRBV15 and TRBJ2-2; D call uncertain. CDR1 is LNHNV and CDR2 is YYDKDF in the germline V gene (reference sequence). The CDR3 contains 13 residues. Trimming left V 2 bases short and J 8 bases short, with 9 bases between. The CDR3 DNA reads TGTGCCACCAGCAGACCAAACCCGGGGGAGCTGTTTTTT. Translating gives CATSRPNPGELFF.

This clone turned up a few times. This CDR3 is CSVDQGQGFADTQYF. The CDR3 DNA sequence: TGCAGCGTTGACCAGGGACAGGGGTTTGCAGATACGCAGTATTTT. This sequence joins TRBV29-1 and TRBJ2-3; TRBD1 agrees at 10 bases. Per germline, CDR1 SQVTM and CDR2 ANQGSEA. Trimming cost V 3 bases and J 4 bases; bases outside gene matches: 7. The CDR3 runs to 15 residues.

As for this clone: Other nucleotide sequences in the sample specify the same CDR3. CDR3 DNA sequence: TGTGCCAGTAGTATAAGTCGGGAGGATACGCAGTATTTT. Encoded protein: CASSISREDTQYF. The chain has TRBV19 and TRBJ2-3; D perhaps matches TRBD2 (6 bases). Trimming cost V 2 bases and J 6 bases, with 9 bases left between them. This CDR3 is 13 amino acids long. Germline values: CDR1 LNHDA, CDR2 SQIVND (reference sequence).

The chain carries TRBV10-3 and TRBJ2-7; a possible D gene is TRBD1 (6 bases). CDR3 length: 14 residues. Germline V CDR1 and CDR2: ENHRY, SYGVKD. V dropped 5 bases and J dropped 2 bases, with 13 bases sitting between them. The CDR3 is CAISTGTRPYEQYF. CDR3 bases: TGTGCCATCAGTACCGGGACAAGACCCTACGAGCAGTACTTC.

There are a few counts of this clone. CDR3 sequence reads: CASSLDGGTYNEQFF. CDR3 in DNA: TGTGCCAGCAGCTTGGATGGCGGTACCTACAATGAGCAGTTCTTC. The J gene is TRBJ2-1, the V gene TRBV5-4; the D is unclear. The CDR3 extends over 15 amino acids. CDR1 and CDR2 from the germline V gene are SGHNT and YYREEE (reference sequence). V was pared by 0 bases and J by 2 bases, with 9 bases between. Looking up the rest from reference TRBV5-4 and TRBJ2-1 gives the full variable domain: ETGVTQSPTHLIKTRGQQVTLRCSSQSGHNTVSWYQQALGQGPQFIFQYYREEENGRGNFPPRFSGLQFPNYSSELNVNALELDDSALYLCASSLDGGTYNEQFFGPGTRLTVL.

This clone was found a few times. The J gene is TRBJ1-4, the V gene TRBV27, with D possibly matching TRBD1 (5 bases). The CDR3 is 14 residues long. V dropped 5 bases and J dropped 5 bases, with 12 bases sitting between them. Germline lookup yields CDR1 MNHEY and CDR2 SMNVEV (reference sequence). The DNA for the CDR3 is TGTGCCAGCAGTCCTGGGACGGAGAATGAAAAACTGTTTTTT. This sequence encodes CASSPGTENEKLFF.

This clone occurred a few times. This chain links TRBV6-6 with TRBJ2-1, with a tentative D call TRBD2 (6 bases). The V gene's germline CDR1 is MNHNY and CDR2 SVGAGI (reference sequence). The CDR3 spans 13 residues. Deletions cut 5 bases from V and 4 bases from J, with 9 bases between. Here the CDR3 DNA reads TGTGCCAGCAGTGACGGGAGTTACAATGAGCAGTTCTTC. Amino acid sequence: CASSDGSYNEQFF.

This clone came up a few times. The V call is TRBV6-1, the J call TRBJ2-7; the D is unclear. The CDR3 has 12 amino acids. CDR1 is MNHNS, CDR2 SASEGT, per germline. V was shortened by 2 bases and J by 4 bases, with 6 bases between the two germline ends. This chain's CDR3 is CASSERLYEQYF. The CDR3 DNA follows: TGTGCCAGCAGTGAAAGGTTATACGAGCAGTACTTC.

This clone was seen a handful of times. V usage is TRBV4-2 and J usage is TRBJ2-1; possibly TRBD2 for D (6 bases). This CDR3 contains 15 residues. From germline, CDR1 is LGHNA and CDR2 YNFKEQ. Trimming shortened V by 0 bases and J by 8 bases, and 14 bases separated the two germline ends. CDR3 loop: CASSQDRRPGDEQFF. As DNA, the CDR3 is TGTGCCAGCAGCCAAGATCGCAGGCCGGGGGATGAGCAGTTCTTC.

At least ten counts were recorded for this clone. This chain connects TRBV5-1 to TRBJ2-7, with 11 bases that match TRBD1. V was clipped by 4 bases and J by 2 bases; unmatched bases: 8. The CDR3 extends over 16 amino acids. The V gene's germline CDR1 is SGHRS and CDR2 YFSETQ. The CDR3, as DNA: TGCGCCAGCAGCCGTGGACAGGGGGCATTAGCCTACGAGCAGTACTTC. Residues: CASSRGQGALAYEQYF.

The chain is built from TRBV4-1 and TRBJ2-1; 8 bases fit TRBD2. J was trimmed by 8 bases and V by 1 base; bases with no gene match: 7. The CDR3 contains 15 residues. CDR1 is MGHRA and CDR2 is YSYEKL in the germline V gene. The chain's CDR3 is CASSQVGLASDEQFF. CDR3 coding DNA: TGCGCCAGCAGCCAAGTTGGACTAGCATCCGATGAGCAGTTCTTC.

The CDR3 coding sequence is TGTGCCACCAGCAGAGATGGGGTCGGACAGCCCGGGGGGGGGCTGTTTTTT. This encodes CATSRDGVGQPGGGLFF. The chain combines TRBV15 with TRBJ1-4; maybe TRBD1 (6 bases). CDR1 is LNHNV, CDR2 YYDKDF, per germline (reference sequence). Trimming pared 0 bases from V and 14 bases from J, leaving 25 bases between. This CDR3 spans 17 amino acids.

The genes are TRBV5-4 and TRBJ2-1; 11 nucleotides line up with TRBD2. Germline V gene lookup returns CDR1 SGHNT and CDR2 YYREEE (reference sequence). Trimming took 3 bases from V and 8 from J; bases not matched to a gene: 7. The CDR3 is 15 residues long. The CDR3 nucleotides are TGTGCCAGCAGCTCCCCGGGACTAGCGGCTGATGAGCAGTTCTTC. Amino acids: CASSSPGLAADEQFF.

This clone was seen at least ten times. The chain has TRBV5-1 and TRBJ2-3; D may be TRBD1 or TRBD2 (5 bases each). Trimming pared 4 bases from V and 0 bases from J, leaving 6 bases between. The CDR3 totals 13 residues. CDR1 and CDR2 (germline): SGHRS, YFSETQ. The CDR3 is CASSRDSTDTQYF. CDR3 DNA: TGCGCCAGCAGCCGGGACAGCACAGATACGCAGTATTTT.

This clone has just a few counts. V and J are TRBV2 and TRBJ1-4; no clear D. CDR1 SNHLY and CDR2 FYNNEI come from the germline V gene. The CDR3 is 12 residues long. Deletions cut 1 base from V and 8 bases from J, with 5 bases between. The DNA of the CDR3 is TGTGCCAGCAGTGAAGGTGGAGAAAAACTGTTTTTT. This gives the protein CASSEGGEKLFF.

This clone was counted between two and nine times. The chain employs TRBV4-3 and TRBJ2-2, with D possibly matching TRBD2 (6 bases). The V end lost 0 bases, the J end lost 4 bases, and 12 bases lay between the germline ends. The germline V gene has CDR1 LGHNA and CDR2 YSLEER. The CDR3 length is 16 residues. For the CDR3, the DNA is TGCGCCAGCAGCCAAGATCGCGGGACGGGCACCGGGGAGCTGTTTTTT. It yields the protein CASSQDRGTGTGELFF.

This clone was counted between two and nine times. In the same sample, other DNA sequences code for this CDR3. V is TRBV9 and J is TRBJ2-5; 8 bases are a match to TRBD2. The CDR3 contains 15 residues. Trimming took 0 bases from V and 5 from J; bases not matched to a gene: 6. Germline V gene lookup returns CDR1 SGDLS and CDR2 YYNGEE. In nucleotides, the CDR3 is TGTGCCAGCAGCGTAGGAGCGGGAGCGGGGGAGACCCAGTACTTC. It translates to CASSVGAGAGETQYF.

There are many counts of this clone. The chain has TRBV28 and TRBJ2-1; 11 positions agree with TRBD1. There are 16 residues in the CDR3. CDR1 and CDR2 (germline): MDHEN, SYDVKM. V lost 6 bases and J lost 6; bases outside the gene matches: 10. The CDR3 coding sequence is TGTGCCAGCAGACCTGGGGACAGGGGGTTGGGCAATGAGCAGTTCTTC. Translated: CASRPGDRGLGNEQFF.